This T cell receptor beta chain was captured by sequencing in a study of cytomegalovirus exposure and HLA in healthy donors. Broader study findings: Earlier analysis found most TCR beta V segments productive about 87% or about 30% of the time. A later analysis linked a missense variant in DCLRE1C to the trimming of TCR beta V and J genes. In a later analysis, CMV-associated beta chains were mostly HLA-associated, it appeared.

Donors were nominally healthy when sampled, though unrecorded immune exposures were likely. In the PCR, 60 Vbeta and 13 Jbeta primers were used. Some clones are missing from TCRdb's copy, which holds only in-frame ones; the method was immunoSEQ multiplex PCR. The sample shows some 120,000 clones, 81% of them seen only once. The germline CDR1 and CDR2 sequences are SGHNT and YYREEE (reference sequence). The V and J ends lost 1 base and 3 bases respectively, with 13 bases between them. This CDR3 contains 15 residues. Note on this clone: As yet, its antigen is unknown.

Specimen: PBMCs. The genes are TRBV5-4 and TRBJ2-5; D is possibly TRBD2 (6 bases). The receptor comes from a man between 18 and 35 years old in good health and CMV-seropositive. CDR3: CASSLNPGEEETQYF. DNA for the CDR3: TGTGCCAGCAGCTTGAATCCGGGAGAGGAAGAGACCCAGTACTTC. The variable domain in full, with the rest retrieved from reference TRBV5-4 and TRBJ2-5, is ETGVTQSPTHLIKTRGQQVTLRCSSQSGHNTVSWYQQALGQGPQFIFQYYREEENGRGNFPPRFSGLQFPNYSSELNVNALELDDSALYLCASSLNPGEEETQYFGPGTRLLVL.